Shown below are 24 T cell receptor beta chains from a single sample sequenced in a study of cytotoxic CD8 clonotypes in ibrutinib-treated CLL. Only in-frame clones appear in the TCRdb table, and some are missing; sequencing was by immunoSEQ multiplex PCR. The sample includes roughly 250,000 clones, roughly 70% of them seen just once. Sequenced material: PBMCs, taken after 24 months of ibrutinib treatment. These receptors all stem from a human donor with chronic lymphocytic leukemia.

CDR3 nucleotides: TGTGCCAGCAGTTTATCGCTGTTCGCACAGCAGACCTCCTACGAGCAGTACTTC. The encoded protein is CASSLSLFAQQTSYEQYF. The chain employs TRBV27 and TRBJ2-7; D is unresolved. Deletions cut 0 bases from V and 0 bases from J, with 18 bases between. From germline, CDR1 is MNHEY and CDR2 SMNVEV (reference sequence). This CDR3 has 18 amino acids.

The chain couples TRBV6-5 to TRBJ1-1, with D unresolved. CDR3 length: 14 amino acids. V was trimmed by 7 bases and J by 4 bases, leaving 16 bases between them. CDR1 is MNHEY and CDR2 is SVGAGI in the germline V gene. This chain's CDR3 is CASNPISARTEAFF. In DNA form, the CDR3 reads TGTGCCAGCAATCCAATATCGGCGCGCACTGAAGCTTTCTTT.

The DNA for the CDR3 is TGTGCCAGCTCGGCGATGGTGGACGAGCAGTACTTC. Translating gives CASSAMVDEQYF. The chain combines TRBV18 with TRBJ2-7; no firm D call. The CDR3 loop spans 12 amino acids. Trimming left V 6 bases short and J 5 bases short, with 11 bases between. Germline assignment: CDR1 KGHSH and CDR2 LQKENI.

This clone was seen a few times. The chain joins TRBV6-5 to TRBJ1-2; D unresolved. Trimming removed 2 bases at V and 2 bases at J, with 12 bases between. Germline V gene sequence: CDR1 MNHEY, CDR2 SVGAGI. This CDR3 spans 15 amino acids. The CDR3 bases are TGTGCCAGCAGTTACAGGAGGGAGTTCAACTATGGCTACACCTTC. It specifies CASSYRREFNYGYTF.

The CDR3 DNA is TGCAGCGTTGTCGGGGCCTCAAGCACTGAAGCTTTCTTT. Translated: CSVVGASSTEAFF. V is TRBV29-1 and J is TRBJ1-1; D perhaps matches TRBD1 (5 bases). Germline V gives CDR1 SQVTM, CDR2 ANQGSEA. The CDR3 is 13 amino acids. The V and J ends lost 4 bases and 4 bases respectively, with 13 bases between them.

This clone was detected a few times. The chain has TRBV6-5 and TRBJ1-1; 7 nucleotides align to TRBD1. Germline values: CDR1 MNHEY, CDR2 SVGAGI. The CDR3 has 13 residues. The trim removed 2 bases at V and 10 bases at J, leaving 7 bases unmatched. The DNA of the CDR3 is TGTGCCAGCAGTTACCAACAGGGGTGGGGAGCTTTCTTT. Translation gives CASSYQQGWGAFF.

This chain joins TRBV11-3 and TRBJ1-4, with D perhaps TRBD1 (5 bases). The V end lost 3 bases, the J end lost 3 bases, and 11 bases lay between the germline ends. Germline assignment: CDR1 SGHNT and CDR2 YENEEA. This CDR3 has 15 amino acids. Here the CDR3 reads CASSFGGGANEKLFF. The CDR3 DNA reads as TGTGCCAGCAGCTTCGGGGGAGGTGCTAATGAAAAACTGTTTTTT.

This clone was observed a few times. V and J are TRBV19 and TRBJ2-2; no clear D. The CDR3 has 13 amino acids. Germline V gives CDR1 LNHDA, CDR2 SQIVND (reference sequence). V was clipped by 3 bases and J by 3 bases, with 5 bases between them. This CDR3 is CASSIRDTGELFF. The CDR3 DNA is TGTGCCAGTAGTATCCGGGACACCGGGGAGCTGTTTTTT.

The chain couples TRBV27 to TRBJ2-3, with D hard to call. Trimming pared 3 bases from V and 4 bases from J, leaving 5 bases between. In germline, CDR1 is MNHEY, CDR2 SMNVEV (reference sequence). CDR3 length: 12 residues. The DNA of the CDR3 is TGTGCCAGCAGTTTGACACCAGATACGCAGTATTTT. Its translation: CASSLTPDTQYF.

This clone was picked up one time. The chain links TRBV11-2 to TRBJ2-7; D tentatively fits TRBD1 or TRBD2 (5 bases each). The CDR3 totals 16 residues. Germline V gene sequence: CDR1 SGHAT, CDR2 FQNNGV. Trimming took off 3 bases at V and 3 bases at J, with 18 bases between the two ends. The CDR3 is CASSFTTTGTGYEQYF. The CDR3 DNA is TGTGCCAGCAGCTTCACGACTACCGGGACGGGCTACGAGCAGTACTTC.

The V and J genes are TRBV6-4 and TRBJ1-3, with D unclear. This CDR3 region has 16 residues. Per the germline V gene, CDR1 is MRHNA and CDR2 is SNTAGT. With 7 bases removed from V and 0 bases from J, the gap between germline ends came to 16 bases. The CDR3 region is CASTLRTGSSGNTIYF. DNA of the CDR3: TGTGCCAGCACACTAAGGACGGGGAGCTCTGGAAACACCATATATTTT.

The CDR3 DNA is TGTGCCAGCAGCCATCGGGACAGGGCAACCTATGGCTACACCTTC. Its translation: CASSHRDRATYGYTF. The chain couples TRBV7-9 to TRBJ1-2, with 9 nucleotides matching TRBD1. J gave up 4 bases and V 5 bases, and 8 bases lay outside the gene matches. Germline CDR1 SEHNR, CDR2 FQNEAQ (reference sequence). The CDR3 loop spans 15 amino acids.

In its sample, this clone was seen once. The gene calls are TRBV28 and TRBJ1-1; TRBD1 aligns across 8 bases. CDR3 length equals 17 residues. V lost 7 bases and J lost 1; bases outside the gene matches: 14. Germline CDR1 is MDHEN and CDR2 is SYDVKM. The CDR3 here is CASTKGQAQNWNTEAFF. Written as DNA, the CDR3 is TGTGCCAGCACCAAGGGACAGGCCCAAAACTGGAACACTGAAGCTTTCTTT.

The DNA of the CDR3 is TGTGCCAGTAGTATATCCGCGGGTAATCAGCCCCAGCATTTT. This codes for CASSISAGNQPQHF. The chain recombines TRBV19 with TRBJ1-5; D ambiguous. The germline V gene has CDR1 LNHDA and CDR2 SQIVND (reference sequence). CDR3 length equals 14 residues. The ends were cut back, 2 bases at V and 4 bases at J, with 9 bases in the middle.

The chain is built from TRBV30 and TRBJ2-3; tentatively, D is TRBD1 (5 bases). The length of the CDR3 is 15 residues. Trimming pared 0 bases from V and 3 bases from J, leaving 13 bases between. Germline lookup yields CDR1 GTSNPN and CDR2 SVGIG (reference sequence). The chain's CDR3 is CAWSVGRAGTDTQYF. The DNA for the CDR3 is TGTGCCTGGAGTGTAGGTAGGGCAGGGACAGATACGCAGTATTTT.

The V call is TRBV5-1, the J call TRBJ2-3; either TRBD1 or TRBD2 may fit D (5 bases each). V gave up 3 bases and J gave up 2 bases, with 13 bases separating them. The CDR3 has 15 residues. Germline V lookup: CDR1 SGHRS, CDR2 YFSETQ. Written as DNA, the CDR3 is TGCGCCAGCAGCTGGGAGACAGATTACACAGATACGCAGTATTTT. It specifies CASSWETDYTDTQYF.

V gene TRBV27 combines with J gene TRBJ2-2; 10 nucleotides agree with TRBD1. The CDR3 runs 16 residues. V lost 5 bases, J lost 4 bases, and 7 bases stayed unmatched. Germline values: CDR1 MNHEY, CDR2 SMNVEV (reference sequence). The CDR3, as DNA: TGTGCCAGCAGTCCCCGGGACAGGGGTCCCACCGGGGAGCTGTTTTTT. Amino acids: CASSPRDRGPTGELFF.

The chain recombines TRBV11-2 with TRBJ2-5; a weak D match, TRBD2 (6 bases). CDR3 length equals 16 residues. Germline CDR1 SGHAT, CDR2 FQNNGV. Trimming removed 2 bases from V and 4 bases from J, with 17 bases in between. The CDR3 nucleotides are TGTGCCAGCAGCTTACAGCTCTCCGGGCGGGGAGAGACCCAGTACTTC. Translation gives CASSLQLSGRGETQYF.

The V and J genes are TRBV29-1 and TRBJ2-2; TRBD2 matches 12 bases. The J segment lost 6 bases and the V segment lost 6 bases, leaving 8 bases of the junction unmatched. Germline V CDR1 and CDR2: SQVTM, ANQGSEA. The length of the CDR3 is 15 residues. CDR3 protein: CSVASGRALAGELFF. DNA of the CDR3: TGCAGCGTAGCTAGCGGGAGGGCCCTCGCCGGGGAGCTGTTTTTT.

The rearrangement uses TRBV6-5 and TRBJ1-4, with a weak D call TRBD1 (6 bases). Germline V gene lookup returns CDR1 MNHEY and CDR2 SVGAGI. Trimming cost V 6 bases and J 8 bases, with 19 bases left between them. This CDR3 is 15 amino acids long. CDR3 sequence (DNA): TGTGCCAGCAGCCCGAGAGGGGGGGCGGAGGAAAAACTGTTTTTT. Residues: CASSPRGGAEEKLFF.

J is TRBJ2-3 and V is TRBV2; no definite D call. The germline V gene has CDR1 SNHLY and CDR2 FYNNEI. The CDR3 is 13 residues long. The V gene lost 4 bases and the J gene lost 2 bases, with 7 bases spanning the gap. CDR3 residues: CASSATLTDTQYF. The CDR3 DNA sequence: TGTGCCAGCAGTGCTACCCTCACAGATACGCAGTATTTT.

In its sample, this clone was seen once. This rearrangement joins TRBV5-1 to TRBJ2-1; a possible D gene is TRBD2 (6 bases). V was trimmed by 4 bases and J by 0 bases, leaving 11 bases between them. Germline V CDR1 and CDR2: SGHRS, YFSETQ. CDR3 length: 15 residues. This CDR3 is CASSHDGSSYNEQFF. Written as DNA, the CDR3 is TGCGCCAGCAGCCACGACGGGAGCTCCTACAATGAGCAGTTCTTC.

The chain's CDR3 is CSVRRGAETQYF. CDR3 nucleotides: TGCAGCGTTCGGCGTGGGGCAGAGACCCAGTACTTC. V usage is TRBV29-1 and J usage is TRBJ2-5, with a weak D call TRBD1 (5 bases). CDR1 SQVTM and CDR2 ANQGSEA come from the germline V gene. With 5 bases removed from V and 4 bases from J, the gap between germline ends came to 11 bases. The CDR3 is 12 amino acids.

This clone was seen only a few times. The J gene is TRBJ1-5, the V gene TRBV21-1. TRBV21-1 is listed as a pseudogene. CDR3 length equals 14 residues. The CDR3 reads CASSPGGGGQPQHF. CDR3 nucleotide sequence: TGTGCCAGCAGCCCTGGGGGGGGAGGTCAGCCCCAGCATTTT.